These 26 T cell receptor beta chains came from one sample sequenced in a study of identical twins. Each CDR3 protein is one row after TCRdb ran MiXCR on the 5' RACE reads. This repertoire shows roughly 480,000 distinct CDR3 sequences, 20% to 30% found once; its top ten account for about 3%. The same data also went into a second study, on T cells expressing NK-cell markers.

The sample comprised CD4+ T cells sorted from blood. The source of these receptors is a woman between 18 and 30 years old in good health.

This clonotype was seen a handful of times. The chain uses TRBV11-2 and TRBJ2-3, with 7 bases fitting TRBD2. The V and J ends lost 3 bases and 5 bases, in that order; junction bases with no gene match: 8. CDR3 length equals 15 residues. CDR1 SGHAT and CDR2 FQNNGV come from the germline V gene. DNA for the CDR3: TGTGCCAGCAGCTTTAGCCGGGGGGTCCGAGATACGCAGTATTTT. The encoded protein is CASSFSRGVRDTQYF.

This clonotype was detected a few times. The chain's CDR3 is CASSSTGTSYNEQFF. For the CDR3, the DNA is TGTGCCAGCAGCTCAACCGGGACATCATACAATGAGCAGTTCTTC. The V call is TRBV11-3, the J call TRBJ2-1; TRBD1 is a possible D gene (6 bases). The V gene's germline CDR1 is SGHNT and CDR2 YENEEA. There are 15 residues in the CDR3. V gave up 4 bases and J gave up 4 bases, with 14 bases separating them.

This clonotype was observed a handful of times. This chain links TRBV9 with TRBJ1-2, with 8 nucleotides matching TRBD1. Per the germline V gene, CDR1 is SGDLS and CDR2 is YYNGEE. The ends lost 3 bases at V and 4 bases at J; junction bases unmatched: 5. The CDR3 consists of 14 residues. Written as DNA, the CDR3 is TGTGCCAGCAGCGGGGGACAGGACTTCTATGGCTACACCTTC. It codes for CASSGGQDFYGYTF. The variable domain in full, completed from reference TRBV9 and TRBJ1-2, reads DSGVTQTPKHLITATGQRVTLRCSPRSGDLSVYWYQQSLDQGLQFLIQYYNGEERAKGNILERFSAQQFPDLHSELNLSSLELGDSALYFCASSGGQDFYGYTFGSGTRLTVV.

A few counts support this clonotype. The chain carries TRBV12-3 or TRBV12-4 and TRBJ1-1, with a possible D match to TRBD1 (6 bases). V lost 6 bases and J lost 7, with 15 bases in between. This CDR3 contains 13 residues. The CDR3 spells CASSLGASIEAFF. CDR3 DNA: TGTGCCAGCAGCCTGGGGGCATCCATTGAAGCTTTCTTT.

This clonotype was seen a few times. The J gene is TRBJ2-1, the V gene TRBV7-3, with D unclear. CDR3 length: 14 amino acids. Germline V gene sequence: CDR1 SGHTA, CDR2 FQGTGA. Deletions cut 5 bases from V and 6 bases from J, with 14 bases between. CDR3 DNA: TGTGCCAGCAGCCCTCCTGGACGGAGCAATGAGCAGTTCTTC. This codes for CASSPPGRSNEQFF. Variable domain in full (rest from reference TRBV7-3 and TRBJ2-1): GAGVSQTPSNKVTEKGKYVELRCDPISGHTALYWYRQSLGQGPEFLIYFQGTGAADDSGLPNDRFFAVRPEGSVSTLKIQRTERGDSAVYLCASSPPGRSNEQFFGPGTRLTVL.

The chain links TRBV6-5 to TRBJ2-2, with 11 positions matching TRBD2. CDR3 length equals 18 residues. CDR1 MNHEY and CDR2 SVGAGI come from the germline V gene. V lost 0 bases and J lost 5; bases outside the gene matches: 8. In DNA form, the CDR3 reads TGTGCCAGCAGTTACTCTTCGCTAGCGGGAGGTGGAACCGGGGAGCTGTTTTTT. Amino acids: CASSYSSLAGGGTGELFF.

This rearrangement joins TRBV20-1 to TRBJ2-3; TRBD2 is a possible D gene (5 bases). Germline values: CDR1 DFQATT, CDR2 SNEGSKA (reference sequence). The CDR3 runs 12 residues. Trimming stripped 3 bases from V and 4 bases from J, with 8 bases between. The CDR3 here is CSARGRSDTQYF. CDR3 sequence (DNA): TGCAGTGCTAGGGGGAGATCAGATACGCAGTATTTT.

The rearrangement links TRBV27 to TRBJ2-1; D is possibly TRBD1 (5 bases). Germline values: CDR1 MNHEY, CDR2 SMNVEV (reference sequence). V lost 3 bases to trimming and J lost 7 bases, with 19 bases between them. CDR3 length equals 16 residues. The CDR3 DNA follows: TGTGCCAGCAGTTTTAGGTCGGCAGCAAAGGGGAATGAGCAGTTCTTC. This encodes CASSFRSAAKGNEQFF.

The rearrangement uses TRBV10-3 and TRBJ1-2, with D tentatively TRBD1 (6 bases). Germline CDR1 ENHRY, CDR2 SYGVKD. The CDR3 spans 14 residues. V was pared by 6 bases and J by 8 bases, with 19 bases between. The CDR3 is CAIRRTEGEFGYTF. DNA of the CDR3: TGTGCCATCAGGAGGACAGAGGGGGAGTTCGGCTACACCTTC.

The chain employs TRBV10-1 and TRBJ2-3; the D is unclear. V was pared by 6 bases and J by 0 bases, with 7 bases between. The V gene's germline CDR1 is WNHNN and CDR2 SYGVQD (reference sequence). CDR3 length equals 13 residues. DNA of the CDR3: TGCGCCAGCAGGTTTGACAGCACAGATACGCAGTATTTT. It yields the protein CASRFDSTDTQYF.

The chain is built from TRBV5-1 and TRBJ1-1, with D possibly matching TRBD1 (6 bases). This CDR3 spans 15 amino acids. Germline CDR1 reads SGHRS; CDR2 reads YFSETQ. V shed 0 bases and J shed 6 bases, with 15 bases lying between them. For the CDR3, the DNA is TGCGCCAGCAGCTTGGCATCCAACTACAGGGCTGAAGCTTTCTTT. This sequence encodes CASSLASNYRAEAFF.

The V call is TRBV5-1, the J call TRBJ2-3; D assignment may be TRBD1 or TRBD2 (5 bases each). Germline V CDR1 and CDR2: SGHRS, YFSETQ. Trimming shortened V by 4 bases and J by 6 bases, and 15 bases separated the two germline ends. This CDR3 region has 14 residues. The CDR3 protein is CASSPGTWGDTQYF. The CDR3 bases are TGCGCCAGCAGCCCCGGGACCTGGGGGGATACGCAGTATTTT.

This clonotype was seen a few times. V and J are TRBV6-2 or TRBV6-3 and TRBJ2-7, with 11 nucleotides matching TRBD2. V was clipped by 6 bases and J by 6 bases; unmatched bases: 10. CDR3 length: 15 amino acids. Germline V gene data show CDR1 as MNHEY and CDR2 as SVGEGT. CDR3 sequence (DNA): TGTGCCAGCAGCCGACAGACTAGCGGGATCTCCGAGCAGTACTTC. It encodes CASSRQTSGISEQYF.

Of note for this clonotype: This could be a read error, since a much larger clone is one nucleotide away. The V call is TRBV5-1, the J call TRBJ2-4; 11 bases line up with TRBD1. This CDR3 contains 16 residues. J lost 3 bases, V lost 4 bases, and 6 bases had no gene match. Germline V gene lookup returns CDR1 SGHRS and CDR2 YFSETQ. The CDR3 coding sequence is TGCGCCAGCAGCACGGGGGGGACAGGGGGCAAAAACATTCAGTACTTC. Its protein product is CASSTGGTGGKNIQYF. Variable domain in full (rest from reference TRBV5-1 and TRBJ2-4): KAGVTQTPRYLIKTRGQQVTLSCSPISGHRSVSWYQQTPGQGLQFLFEYFSETQRNKGNFPGRFSGRQFSNSRSEMNVSTLELGDSALYLCASSTGGTGGKNIQYFGAGTRLSVL.

The rearrangement uses TRBV5-6 and TRBJ2-7, with a possible D match to TRBD1 (5 bases). V was cut by 1 base and J by 0 bases, with 11 bases left in between. CDR1 SGHDT and CDR2 YYEEEE come from the germline V gene. This CDR3 is 15 amino acids long. This CDR3 is CASSLWGLSSYEQYF. The CDR3 coding sequence is TGTGCCAGCAGCTTGTGGGGCCTTAGCTCCTACGAGCAGTACTTC.

This clonotype was seen more than once but under ten times. The genes are TRBV7-3 and TRBJ1-5; a possible D gene is TRBD1 (5 bases). Germline values: CDR1 SGHTA, CDR2 FQGTGA. The germline V and J ends were trimmed by 8 bases and 6 bases, with 17 bases remaining between them. This CDR3 comprises 14 residues. Here the CDR3 DNA reads TGTGCCAGCTCTAAAGACAGTAGAGGTCAGCCCCAGCATTTT. It is translated as CASSKDSRGQPQHF.

V and J are TRBV10-3 and TRBJ2-7; 12 bases are a match to TRBD1. CDR3 length equals 16 residues. V shed 8 bases and J 7 bases; nucleotides not matched to a gene: 15. Germline values: CDR1 ENHRY, CDR2 SYGVKD. Written as DNA, the CDR3 is TGTGCCATCGGCTCCGGAACCGGGACAGGGGGCGAAGAGCAGTACTTC. It yields the protein CAIGSGTGTGGEEQYF.

In its sample, this clonotype was seen a few times. The chain couples TRBV5-1 to TRBJ2-7, with 7 bases aligning to TRBD1. Germline V gene lookup returns CDR1 SGHRS and CDR2 YFSETQ. The CDR3 loop spans 14 amino acids. V lost 2 bases and J lost 6; bases outside the gene matches: 8. The CDR3 loop is CASSLGGASSEQYF. Here the CDR3 DNA reads TGCGCCAGCAGCTTAGGGGGCGCATCGTCCGAGCAGTACTTC. Combining the CDR3 with reference TRBV5-1 and TRBJ2-7 gives the whole variable domain KAGVTQTPRYLIKTRGQQVTLSCSPISGHRSVSWYQQTPGQGLQFLFEYFSETQRNKGNFPGRFSGRQFSNSRSEMNVSTLELGDSALYLCASSLGGASSEQYFGPGTRLTVT.

This clonotype has only a few counts. The chain employs TRBV5-1 and TRBJ2-7, with 12 bases that match TRBD1. With V trimmed by 5 bases and J by 7 bases, 7 bases remained unmatched. In germline, CDR1 is SGHRS, CDR2 YFSETQ. The CDR3 loop spans 14 amino acids. The CDR3 DNA reads as TGCGCCAGCAGGGCCGGGACAGGGGGCCAAGAGCAGTACTTC. Translating it yields CASRAGTGGQEQYF.

This clonotype showed up just a few times. V is TRBV11-2 and J is TRBJ2-7; D possibly corresponds to TRBD2 (6 bases). The CDR3 is 13 amino acids. CDR1 is SGHAT, CDR2 FQNNGV, per germline. V was trimmed by 10 bases and J by 3 bases, leaving 16 bases between them. The CDR3 region is CATDAGWDYEQYF. The CDR3 nucleotides read TGTGCCACCGACGCGGGGTGGGACTACGAGCAGTACTTC. Drawing the rest from reference TRBV11-2 and TRBJ2-7, the complete variable domain is EAGVAQSPRYKIIEKRQSVAFWCNPISGHATLYWYQQILGQGPKLLIQFQNNGVVDDSQLPKDRFSAERLKGVDSTLKIQPAKLEDSAVYLCATDAGWDYEQYFGPGTRLTVT.

The chain joins TRBV12-5 to TRBJ2-1; D is perhaps TRBD2 (6 bases). The CDR3 length is 14 residues. The V end lost 5 bases, the J end lost 9 bases, and 17 bases lay between the germline ends. Per germline, CDR1 LGHNT and CDR2 FRNRAP. CDR3 DNA: TGTGCTAGTGGTCTGGAGGGGCTTACTGGTGAGCAGTTCTTC. This sequence encodes CASGLEGLTGEQFF.

V usage is TRBV11-3 and J usage is TRBJ2-2, with D maybe TRBD2 (5 bases). Germline-derived CDR1 and CDR2 are SGHNT and YENEEA. This CDR3 region has 17 residues. The ends were cut back, 5 bases at V and 4 bases at J, with 20 bases in the middle. CDR3 DNA sequence: TGTGCCAGCAGCCTTCATCCTTGGGCGGGCATCACCGGGGAGCTGTTTTTT. Its protein product is CASSLHPWAGITGELFF.

The CDR3: CASSRQAGGLTGELFF. The CDR3 DNA follows: TGCGCCAGCAGCCGCCAAGCGGGAGGACTTACCGGGGAGCTGTTTTTT. The J gene is TRBJ2-2, the V gene TRBV4-3, with 9 nucleotides matching TRBD2. The V gene end was trimmed by 4 bases and the J gene end by 5 bases; junction bases not matched to a gene: 8. The CDR3 length is 16 residues. The germline CDR1 and CDR2 sequences are LGHNA and YSLEER.

CDR3 bases: TGTGCCAGCAGCCCCTGGGGTAGCGGGGAGACCCAGTACTTC. Translated: CASSPWGSGETQYF. The genes are TRBV4-2 and TRBJ2-5; 7 bases agree with TRBD2. Germline V lookup: CDR1 LGHNA, CDR2 YNFKEQ. After removal of 4 bases from V and 5 bases from J, the junction contained 7 bases not matched to a gene. CDR3 size: 14 residues.

V is TRBV12-3 or TRBV12-4 and J is TRBJ2-7, with unresolved D. Trimming stripped 6 bases from V and 12 bases from J, with 15 bases between. The CDR3 contains 11 residues. CDR3 coding DNA: TGTGCCAGCAGCCTAGTTTACGAGAGGTACTTC. Translation gives CASSLVYERYF.

This clonotype was counted a few times. J is TRBJ1-2 and V is TRBV6-2 or TRBV6-3; D is perhaps TRBD1 (5 bases). Germline CDR1 is MNHEY and CDR2 is SVGEGT. This CDR3 has 12 amino acids. V lost 5 bases to trimming and J lost 5 bases, with 9 bases between them. The CDR3 spells CASSDRFYGYTF. CDR3 in DNA: TGTGCCAGCAGTGACAGATTTTATGGCTACACCTTC.